A single sample gave rise to the 8 T cell receptor beta chains below, sequenced in a study of T cells in Graves' hyperthyroidism and ophthalmopathy. The source material, RNA transcripts, was used to amplify TCR beta CDR3 regions. HTBI primers were the set used in a first-round RT-PCR of the TCR CDR3. TCRdb recomputed calls from the multiplex PCR reads with MiXCR, one row per CDR3 protein. The data show approximately 710,000 distinct CDR3 sequences, 15% to 20% seen once. Sequencing was done on a sample of blood. These receptors were taken from a man aged 50-60 years with Graves' hyperthyroidism.

Note on this clonotype: Here the CDR3 omits its conserved ending phenylalanine or tryptophan, so a read error is the likely source. This chain connects TRBV6-1 to TRBJ1-2; D is unresolved. Trimming removed 7 bases from V and 1 base from J, with 10 bases in between. From germline, CDR1 is MNHNS and CDR2 SASEGT. CDR3 size: 13 residues. The CDR3 DNA reads as TGTGCCAGCACACCAGCAGGTAACTATGGCTACACCTGC. As protein: CASTPAGNYGYTC.

This clonotype has at least ten counts. The chain combines TRBV28 with TRBJ2-3; D perhaps matches TRBD2 (9 bases). V was cut by 6 bases and J by 2 bases, with 18 bases left in between. This CDR3 spans 16 amino acids. Germline V gives CDR1 MDHEN, CDR2 SYDVKM. The CDR3 nucleotides read TGTGCCAGCAGGCCAGGGGGCGGGAGGGCCACAGATACGCAGTATTTT. Its protein is CASRPGGGRATDTQYF.

This clonotype has a count of ten or more. The chain couples TRBV2 to TRBJ2-2; the match to TRBD2 covers 8 bases. The V gene end was trimmed by 6 bases and the J gene end by 0 bases; junction bases not matched to a gene: 3. From germline, CDR1 is SNHLY and CDR2 FYNNEI. There are 15 residues in the CDR3. CDR3 residues: CASRKLAANTGELFF. The CDR3 DNA is TGTGCCAGCAGAAAACTAGCGGCGAACACCGGGGAGCTGTTTTTT.

This clonotype has a count of ten or more. The chain is built from TRBV5-1 and TRBJ2-2, with TRBD1 as a possible D gene (5 bases). Trimming cost V 4 bases and J 1 base, with 17 bases left between them. This CDR3 has 17 residues. CDR1 SGHRS and CDR2 YFSETQ come from the germline V gene. The CDR3 loop reads CASSVGLQVKNTGELFF. DNA of the CDR3: TGCGCCAGCAGCGTGGGCCTACAGGTCAAGAACACCGGGGAGCTGTTTTTT.

This clonotype was seen a few times. The genes are TRBV9 and TRBJ2-7; D perhaps matches TRBD2 (6 bases). Germline values: CDR1 SGDLS, CDR2 YYNGEE. The length of the CDR3 is 14 residues. Trimming left V 2 bases short and J 5 bases short, with 14 bases between. CDR3 nucleotides: TGTGCCAGCAGCGTCTACCCGGGAGCGGACGAGCAGTACTTC. Translation: CASSVYPGADEQYF.

On this clonotype: One junction end does not reproduce the germline sequence, and a read error may be involved. Here the CDR3 DNA reads TGTGCCAGCAGCTCGTTCCAGGCGGGAGGGCCTTACAATGAGCAGCTCTTC. Residues: CASSSFQAGGPYNEQLF. This chain uses TRBV13 with TRBJ2-1, with TRBD2 matching 9 bases. Germline V CDR1 and CDR2: PRHDT, FYEKMQ (reference sequence). The CDR3 extends over 17 amino acids.

V and J are TRBV28 and TRBJ2-5; D uncertain. CDR3 size: 14 residues. Germline V gene data show CDR1 as MDHEN and CDR2 as SYDVKM. V was trimmed by 7 bases and J by 1 base, leaving 13 bases between them. CDR3 sequence reads: CASTPPAGQETQYF. The DNA of the CDR3 is TGTGCCAGCACCCCCCCGGCCGGCCAAGAGACCCAGTACTTC. Combining the CDR3 with reference TRBV28 and TRBJ2-5 gives the whole variable domain DVKVTQSSRYLVKRTGEKVFLECVQDMDHENMFWYRQDPGLGLRLIYFSYDVKMKEKGDIPEGYSVSREKKERFSLILESASTNQTSMYLCASTPPAGQETQYFGPGTRLLVL.

CDR3 amino acids: CAISDVHQQETQYF. The CDR3 region has the DNA TGTGCCATCAGTGACGTACACCAACAAGAGACCCAGTACTTC. V and J are TRBV10-3 and TRBJ2-5; D remains unclear. This CDR3 contains 14 residues. The germline CDR1 and CDR2 sequences are ENHRY and SYGVKD. The V end was cut by 3 bases, the J end by 2 bases, with 10 bases between.